This TCR beta chain comes out of a study of regulatory T cells in long-lasting Graves disease. General study points: Clonotypes that were public and shared totalled fewer than 3,500 in persistent patients versus approximately 970 in new patients.

Time point of the sample: persistent/refractory GD, antithyroid drugs over 5 years with positive TRAb. TCR sequences were obtained from RNA taken from PBMCs. Doctors identified Graves' disease using the American Thyroid Association guidelines. EDTA tubes received approximately 9 milliliters of collected peripheral blood. V lost 3 bases and J 1 base, leaving 7 bases between the germline ends. Germline values: CDR1 PRHDT, CDR2 FYEKMQ (reference sequence). The CDR3 consists of 15 residues. Building of the TCR beta libraries involved iRepertoire HTBI primers and Arm-PCR of CDR3 regions. TCRdb processed the multiplex PCR reads anew with MiXCR; each CDR3 protein has one entry. Of roughly 300,000 distinct CDR3 sequences listed, under 25% are singletons. This clonotype was seen ten or more times. The antigen remains undetermined.

This TCR came from a female donor with Graves disease. The chain recombines TRBV13 with TRBJ2-6; a weak D match, TRBD2 (5 bases). The material sequenced was peripheral blood mononuclear cells (PBMCs), taken when the disease was refractory, from a patient treated with antithyroid drugs. CDR3 sequence reads: CASSLRASGANVLTF. The CDR3 nucleotides are TGTGCCAGCAGCTTGAGGGCATCTGGGGCCAACGTCCTGACTTTC.